Listed here are 29 T cell receptor beta chains from one sample, sequenced in a study of blood T cell repertoires in COVID-19. Sequencing was performed with immunoSEQ multiplex PCR; in TCRdb, only in-frame clones are kept and a portion is missing. The repertoire includes some 35,000 clones, about 91% of them detected once, and around 7% sits in the top ten. The sequencing input was peripheral blood. These receptors all stem from a human donor in a cohort sampled during active COVID-19.

This sequence joins TRBV18 and TRBJ2-7, with 12 bases that match TRBD2. This CDR3 is built from 19 residues. J gave up 5 bases and V 3 bases, and 17 bases lay outside the gene matches. The germline V gene encodes CDR1 KGHSH and CDR2 LQKENI. CDR3 sequence reads: CASSPTRSGTSGRGDEQYF. CDR3 sequence (DNA): TGTGCCAGCTCACCGACTCGATCCGGGACTAGCGGGCGGGGGGACGAGCAGTACTTC. The whole variable domain, remainder taken from reference TRBV18 and TRBJ2-7, is NAGVMQNPRHLVRRRGQEARLRCSPMKGHSHVYWYRQLPEEGLKFMVYLQKENIIDESGMPKERFSAEFPKEGPSILRIQQVVRGDSAAYFCASSPTRSGTSGRGDEQYFGPGTRLTVT.

The V gene is TRBV2, the J gene TRBJ1-3; D uncertain. Germline CDR1 is SNHLY and CDR2 is FYNNEI. V lost 4 bases and J lost 0, with 4 bases in between. This CDR3 comprises 13 residues. This CDR3 is CASSGSSGNTIYF. The CDR3 bases are TGTGCCAGCAGTGGGAGCTCTGGAAACACCATATATTTT.

This chain connects TRBV5-6 to TRBJ1-1, with TRBD1 identical over 11 bases. The CDR3 sequence is 16 residues long. V lost 4 bases to trimming and J lost 0 bases; unmatched junction nucleotides: 5. Per germline, CDR1 SGHDT and CDR2 YYEEEE. CDR3 in amino acids: CASSRQGQGVNTEAFF. CDR3 nucleotides: TGTGCCAGCAGCCGTCAGGGACAGGGGGTGAACACTGAAGCTTTCTTT.

The chain links TRBV7-3 to TRBJ1-2; perhaps TRBD1 as D (5 bases). V was pared by 5 bases and J by 6 bases, with 16 bases between. This CDR3 is 14 amino acids long. Germline CDR1 is SGHTA and CDR2 is FQGTGA. The CDR3 region has the DNA TGTGCCAGCAGCCCTGGCGGGAGAGGGGATGGCTACACCTTC. Translating it yields CASSPGGRGDGYTF. The whole variable domain, remainder taken from reference TRBV7-3 and TRBJ1-2, is GAGVSQTPSNKVTEKGKYVELRCDPISGHTALYWYRQSLGQGPEFLIYFQGTGAADDSGLPNDRFFAVRPEGSVSTLKIQRTERGDSAVYLCASSPGGRGDGYTFGSGTRLTVV.

The J gene is TRBJ1-2, the V gene TRBV5-1; 7 bases are shared with TRBD1. V trimming: 0 bases; J trimming: 8 bases; junction bases outside the gene matches: 4. The CDR3 sequence is 13 residues long. CDR1 is SGHRS and CDR2 is YFSETQ in the germline V gene. CDR3 nucleotide sequence: TGCGCCAGCAGCTTGGTCAGGGGGTTCGGCTACACCTTC. Translating it yields CASSLVRGFGYTF.

This clone occurred a few times. The rearrangement joins TRBV9 to TRBJ1-1; 8 bases are a match to TRBD1. Germline values: CDR1 SGDLS, CDR2 YYNGEE. This CDR3 is built from 14 residues. Germline trimming cut 3 bases from V and 3 bases from J; bases unmatched to any gene: 4. CDR3 DNA: TGTGCCAGCAGCGGAGAACAGGGGGACACTGAAGCTTTCTTT. This gives the protein CASSGEQGDTEAFF.

In its sample, this clone was seen once. This chain uses TRBV2 with TRBJ2-5; D is possibly TRBD2 (5 bases). V lost 8 bases and J 5 bases, leaving 24 bases between the germline ends. Germline values: CDR1 SNHLY, CDR2 FYNNEI. The CDR3 has 16 residues. CDR3 protein: CASLSLSFEGAETQYF. The DNA for the CDR3 is TGTGCCAGCCTCTCTTTGAGCTTTGAGGGCGCTGAGACCCAGTACTTC.

V gene TRBV29-1 combines with J gene TRBJ1-6; TRBD1 might be the D (5 bases). Looked up from germline, CDR1 is SQVTM and CDR2 is ANQGSEA. V lost 6 bases and J lost 8, with 14 bases in between. The CDR3 is made up of 13 amino acids. CDR3 coding DNA: TGCAGCGTATCGGGGGGTCGGGATTCACCCCTCCACTTT. It codes for CSVSGGRDSPLHF.

The chain links TRBV5-1 to TRBJ1-1; D may be TRBD1 (6 bases). V was shortened by 5 bases and J by 1 base, with 12 bases between the two germline ends. CDR1 and CDR2 from the germline V gene are SGHRS and YFSETQ. CDR3 length: 14 amino acids. The CDR3 here is CASRLLTGNTEAFF. CDR3 coding DNA: TGCGCCAGCAGGCTGCTGACAGGGAACACTGAAGCTTTCTTT.

The chain recombines TRBV4-1 with TRBJ1-4, with TRBD1 as a possible D gene (6 bases). CDR3 length: 16 amino acids. Looked up from germline, CDR1 is MGHRA and CDR2 is YSYEKL. V lost 1 base to trimming and J lost 4 bases, with 13 bases between them. The CDR3 DNA follows: TGCGCCAGCAGCCAAGGAAACAGGGCGTTTAATGAAAAACTGTTTTTT. Protein sequence: CASSQGNRAFNEKLFF.

The chain links TRBV5-4 to TRBJ2-3; the D gene is possibly TRBD2 (5 bases). Germline assignment: CDR1 SGHNT and CDR2 YYREEE (reference sequence). This CDR3 is built from 13 residues. V was shortened by 4 bases and J by 2 bases, with 8 bases between the two germline ends. DNA of the CDR3: TGTGCCAGCAGCCTGGACTTCACAGATACGCAGTATTTT. This codes for CASSLDFTDTQYF.

The chain is built from TRBV10-2 and TRBJ2-1; D might be TRBD2 (5 bases). Germline lookup yields CDR1 WSHSY and CDR2 SAAADI. The CDR3 runs to 14 residues. Between the trimmed V and J ends, which lost 6 bases and 1 base, there was a span of 10 bases. CDR3 region: CASRLGRSYNEQFF. The CDR3 DNA reads TGCGCCAGCAGGCTGGGGAGATCCTACAATGAGCAGTTCTTC.

V gene TRBV28 combines with J gene TRBJ1-4, with D hard to call. The CDR3 totals 14 residues. The germline V and J ends were trimmed by 3 bases and 5 bases, with 10 bases remaining between them. The germline V gene encodes CDR1 MDHEN and CDR2 SYDVKM. The CDR3 loop reads CASSFPGRNEKLFF. CDR3 nucleotides: TGTGCCAGCAGTTTTCCAGGTCGAAATGAAAAACTGTTTTTT.

V usage is TRBV28 and J usage is TRBJ2-7; TRBD1 is a possible D gene (6 bases). This CDR3 is built from 13 residues. Germline CDR1 reads MDHEN; CDR2 reads SYDVKM. Trimming cost V 5 bases and J 1 base, with 9 bases left between them. This chain's CDR3 is CASSPGVSYEQYF. The CDR3, as DNA: TGTGCCAGCAGTCCAGGGGTATCCTACGAGCAGTACTTC.

The V gene is TRBV4-2, the J gene TRBJ2-3; weak D call: TRBD1 (5 bases). The CDR3 loop spans 14 amino acids. The V end lost 3 bases, the J end lost 2 bases, and 9 bases lay between the germline ends. Looked up from germline, CDR1 is LGHNA and CDR2 is YNFKEQ. CDR3 residues: CASSQGLNTDTQYF. In DNA, the CDR3 is TGTGCCAGCAGCCAGGGGCTGAACACAGATACGCAGTATTTT.

This sequence joins TRBV7-3 and TRBJ2-3; 7 bases fit TRBD1. CDR1 and CDR2 (germline): SGHTA, FQGTGA. V lost 1 base to trimming and J lost 4 bases; unmatched junction nucleotides: 5. This CDR3 spans 15 amino acids. CDR3 nucleotides: TGTGCCAGCAGCTTAAAACAGGGGCTGGCAGATACGCAGTATTTT. Amino acids: CASSLKQGLADTQYF.

The rearrangement uses TRBV5-6 and TRBJ2-5; 7 bases align to TRBD2. The V gene's germline CDR1 is SGHDT and CDR2 YYEEEE. The CDR3 contains 14 residues. Trimming removed 0 bases from V and 1 base from J; junction bases left unmatched: 0. The chain's CDR3 is CASSLASGQETQYF. In DNA form, the CDR3 reads TGTGCCAGCAGCTTGGCTAGCGGCCAAGAGACCCAGTACTTC. Based on the CDR3 plus reference TRBV5-6 and TRBJ2-5, the full variable domain is DAGVTQSPTHLIKTRGQQVTLRCSPKSGHDTVSWYQQALGQGPQFIFQYYEEEERQRGNFPDRFSGHQFPNYSSELNVNALLLGDSALYLCASSLASGQETQYFGPGTRLLVL.

The CDR3 nucleotides are TGTGCCAGCAGTGACAGGCTAGCCGGCAATGAGCAGTTCTTC. Protein product: CASSDRLAGNEQFF. The rearrangement links TRBV2 to TRBJ2-1; weak D call: TRBD2 (5 bases). This CDR3 is 14 amino acids long. Germline CDR1 reads SNHLY; CDR2 reads FYNNEI. Trimming removed 3 bases at V and 6 bases at J, with 12 bases between.

V usage is TRBV3-1 (or the pseudogene TRBV3-2) and J usage is TRBJ1-2; 7 bases fit TRBD1. Germline V gene sequence: CDR1 LGHDT, CDR2 YNNKEL (reference sequence). The CDR3 is 15 residues long. J gave up 2 bases and V 6 bases, and 9 bases lay outside the gene matches. CDR3: CASRPWDSRNYGYTF. The CDR3 coding sequence is TGTGCCAGCAGACCCTGGGACAGCCGGAACTATGGCTACACCTTC.

This sequence joins TRBV9 and TRBJ1-2; D is perhaps TRBD1 (6 bases). The V gene's germline CDR1 is SGDLS and CDR2 YYNGEE. This CDR3 contains 16 residues. The germline V and J ends were trimmed by 4 bases and 4 bases, with 20 bases remaining between them. The CDR3: CASSIIPGVPPYGYTF. The CDR3 nucleotides are TGTGCCAGCAGCATCATTCCAGGGGTCCCCCCCTATGGCTACACCTTC.

This chain uses TRBV18 with TRBJ1-1, with D possibly being TRBD1 (5 bases). The CDR3 is made up of 14 amino acids. Germline CDR1 is KGHSH and CDR2 is LQKENI. Trimming removed 6 bases at V and 0 bases at J, with 11 bases between. CDR3 residues: CASSAGRMNTEAFF. CDR3 bases: TGTGCCAGCTCTGCGGGACGTATGAACACTGAAGCTTTCTTT.

This chain joins TRBV12-3 or TRBV12-4 and TRBJ2-5; 7 positions match TRBD2. After removal of 8 bases from V and 3 bases from J, the junction contained 6 bases not matched to a gene. The CDR3 runs to 13 residues. The CDR3 here is CASAGGGEETQYF. As DNA, the CDR3 is TGTGCCAGCGCCGGTGGGGGGGAAGAGACCCAGTACTTC.

The chain recombines TRBV28 with TRBJ1-3; TRBD1 is a possible D gene (5 bases). Looked up from germline, CDR1 is MDHEN and CDR2 is SYDVKM. The CDR3 covers 15 residues. The ends were cut back, 8 bases at V and 0 bases at J, with 14 bases in the middle. The DNA for the CDR3 is TGTGCCAGCGGGGGAGGGCTGAACTCTGGAAACACCATATATTTT. Protein: CASGGGLNSGNTIYF. The complete variable domain, with remaining parts taken from reference TRBV28 and TRBJ1-3, reads DVKVTQSSRYLVKRTGEKVFLECVQDMDHENMFWYRQDPGLGLRLIYFSYDVKMKEKGDIPEGYSVSREKKERFSLILESASTNQTSMYLCASGGGLNSGNTIYFGEGSWLTVV.

This chain links TRBV11-2 with TRBJ1-2; D remains ambiguous. This CDR3 comprises 11 residues. V was pared by 4 bases and J by 4 bases, with 4 bases between. Germline V lookup: CDR1 SGHAT, CDR2 FQNNGV. CDR3: CASSYIYGYTF. The CDR3 bases are TGTGCCAGCAGCTACATCTATGGCTACACCTTC.

This rearrangement joins TRBV6-5 to TRBJ1-1, with D maybe TRBD1 (5 bases). The CDR3 is made up of 13 amino acids. Trimming removed 7 bases at V and 4 bases at J, with 13 bases between. Germline CDR1 is MNHEY and CDR2 is SVGAGI. The CDR3 DNA follows: TGTGCCAGCAAACCGGGGGAGTTCACTGAAGCTTTCTTT. This translates into CASKPGEFTEAFF.

CDR3 nucleotides: TGTGCCAGCAGCTTGGACAGAATTGAAGCTTTCTTT. Its translation is CASSLDRIEAFF. This chain joins TRBV5-6 and TRBJ1-1; D call uncertain. CDR3 size: 12 residues. V was cut by 0 bases and J by 7 bases, with 7 bases left in between. CDR1 and CDR2 from the germline V gene are SGHDT and YYEEEE.

This rearrangement joins TRBV6-5 to TRBJ1-2, with 8 nucleotides matching TRBD1. Losses at the gene ends were 2 bases for V and 6 bases for J; bases not matched to a gene: 8. The CDR3 loop spans 15 amino acids. Per germline, CDR1 MNHEY and CDR2 SVGAGI. CDR3 amino acids: CASSYTGQAVDGYTF. DNA for the CDR3: TGTGCCAGCAGTTACACGGGACAGGCTGTCGATGGCTACACCTTC.

The chain links TRBV7-9 to TRBJ2-1, with a tentative D call TRBD2 (6 bases). V was pared by 5 bases and J by 9 bases, with 11 bases between. Germline values: CDR1 SEHNR, CDR2 FQNEAQ (reference sequence). The CDR3 is made up of 12 amino acids. DNA of the CDR3: TGTGCCAGCAGCCAGACTAGTGGTGAGCAGTTCTTC. Its protein is CASSQTSGEQFF. The full variable domain, in which reference TRBV7-9 and TRBJ2-1 provide the parts outside the CDR3, is DTGVSQNPRHKITKRGQNVTFRCDPISEHNRLYWYRQTLGQGPEFLTYFQNEAQLEKSRLLSDRFSAERPKGSFSTLEIQRTEQGDSAMYLCASSQTSGEQFFGPGTRLTVL.

The rearrangement links TRBV30 to TRBJ1-5, with TRBD1 matching 7 bases. Germline V lookup: CDR1 GTSNPN, CDR2 SVGIG (reference sequence). This CDR3 comprises 15 residues. V lost 4 bases to trimming and J lost 4 bases; unmatched junction nucleotides: 10. CDR3 region: CAWNRRGQSNQPQHF. The CDR3 coding sequence is TGTGCCTGGAACCGAAGGGGACAGTCTAATCAGCCCCAGCATTTT.